This entry lists 27 T cell receptor beta chains sequenced from one sample in a study of blood T cell repertoires in COVID-19. Generated by immunoSEQ multiplex PCR, the TCRdb table keeps only in-frame clones and is missing some. The repertoire includes 300,000 to 350,000 clones, over 75% of them detected once, and 5% sits in the top ten. Sequenced material: PBMCs or T cells enriched from blood (not recorded which). These receptors were obtained from a man aged 25-40 years who had recovered from COVID-19.

The rearrangement links TRBV18 to TRBJ1-6, with a weak D call TRBD1 (5 bases). V was clipped by 2 bases and J by 0 bases, with 26 bases between them. Germline CDR1 reads KGHSH; CDR2 reads LQKENI. The CDR3 runs 22 residues. The CDR3 DNA is TGTGCCAGCTCACCAAACTCTCTGCCGCGACAGTCCCTCTTCTCCTATAATTCACCCCTCCACTTT. It specifies CASSPNSLPRQSLFSYNSPLHF.

In its sample, this clone was seen once. The chain employs TRBV3-1 (or the pseudogene TRBV3-2) and TRBJ1-1; 8 nucleotides agree with TRBD1. The V segment lost 0 bases and the J segment 1 base; nucleotides outside the gene matches: 4. Germline lookup yields CDR1 LGHDT and CDR2 YNNKEL (reference sequence). The CDR3 sequence is 16 residues long. The CDR3 region has the DNA TGTGCCAGCAGCCAAGACCACAGGGGGTCGAACACTGAAGCTTTCTTT. Translation: CASSQDHRGSNTEAFF.

The chain joins TRBV18 to TRBJ2-5; 7 bases match TRBD2. CDR1 is KGHSH, CDR2 LQKENI, per germline. V lost 2 bases and J lost 4; bases outside the gene matches: 16. This CDR3 contains 18 residues. The CDR3: CASSPRRALAANLETQYF. CDR3 DNA: TGTGCCAGCTCACCAAGGAGGGCGCTAGCGGCCAATTTAGAGACCCAGTACTTC.

The chain recombines TRBV4-2 with TRBJ2-5; D is ambiguous. This CDR3 has 14 residues. Per germline, CDR1 LGHNA and CDR2 YNFKEQ. Trimming took 3 bases from V and 1 from J, leaving 9 bases between them. CDR3 in amino acids: CASSQSEFQETQYF. In DNA form, the CDR3 reads TGTGCCAGCAGCCAGTCCGAGTTCCAAGAGACCCAGTACTTC.

V usage is TRBV28 and J usage is TRBJ2-5, with 7 bases lining up with TRBD1. V was pared by 6 bases and J by 3 bases, with 7 bases of the junction left unmatched. Germline lookup yields CDR1 MDHEN and CDR2 SYDVKM. CDR3 length: 14 amino acids. In nucleotides, the CDR3 is TGTGCCAGCAGCACTCGACAGGGAGAAGAGACCCAGTACTTC. Its translation: CASSTRQGEETQYF.

The rearrangement joins TRBV3-1 (or the pseudogene TRBV3-2) to TRBJ2-6; no firm D call. The V and J ends lost 6 bases and 0 bases respectively, with 9 bases between them. Germline assignment: CDR1 LGHDT and CDR2 YNNKEL (reference sequence). This CDR3 has 15 residues. CDR3 DNA sequence: TGTGCCAGCAGATGGGCCAGCTCTGGGGCCAACGTCCTGACTTTC. Amino acid sequence: CASRWASSGANVLTF.

The chain links TRBV15 to TRBJ2-7; no clear D gene. Deletions cut 0 bases from V and 5 bases from J, with 17 bases between. The germline V gene encodes CDR1 LNHNV and CDR2 YYDKDF (reference sequence). The CDR3 length is 16 residues. The CDR3 DNA sequence: TGTGCCACCAGCAGAGATAAGCAGTTACGTGGGCACGAGCAGTACTTC. Amino acid sequence: CATSRDKQLRGHEQYF.

The rearrangement joins TRBV6-6 to TRBJ2-7, with D perhaps TRBD1 (5 bases). The CDR3 extends over 13 amino acids. Germline loops: CDR1 MNHNY, CDR2 SVGAGI (reference sequence). The germline V and J ends were trimmed by 10 bases and 2 bases, with 15 bases remaining between them. The CDR3 DNA follows: TGTGCCACCAGCAAGGGGTTCCCCTACGAGCAGTACTTC. It yields the protein CATSKGFPYEQYF.

The chain joins TRBV2 to TRBJ1-1; TRBD1 matches at 9 bases. The CDR3 covers 13 residues. Germline V lookup: CDR1 SNHLY, CDR2 FYNNEI. Trimming removed 6 bases from V and 6 bases from J; junction bases left unmatched: 5. The CDR3 DNA follows: TGTGCCAGCAGCCTAACAGGGGGCGCTGAAGCTTTCTTT. Translated: CASSLTGGAEAFF.

The chain links TRBV7-9 to TRBJ2-3; tentatively, D is TRBD2 (7 bases). Germline-derived CDR1 and CDR2 are SEHNR and FQNEAQ (reference sequence). Between the trimmed V and J ends, which lost 11 bases and 4 bases, there was a span of 16 bases. The CDR3 sequence is 13 residues long. The CDR3 protein is CAVRGAAPDTQYF. CDR3 nucleotide sequence: TGTGCCGTCCGGGGGGCCGCACCAGATACGCAGTATTTT.

This chain connects TRBV30 to TRBJ1-4, with D maybe TRBD1 (6 bases). CDR1 is GTSNPN and CDR2 is SVGIG in the germline V gene (reference sequence). Trimming shortened V by 5 bases and J by 8 bases, and 21 bases separated the two germline ends. The CDR3 runs to 15 residues. CDR3 nucleotides: TGTGCCTGGGGAGCACTACAGGGATTGGAGGAAAAACTGTTTTTT. It specifies CAWGALQGLEEKLFF.

The chain couples TRBV6-5 to TRBJ2-7, with D possibly matching TRBD2 (5 bases). Deletions cut 6 bases from V and 10 bases from J, with 22 bases between. The germline CDR1 and CDR2 sequences are MNHEY and SVGAGI. The CDR3 has 14 amino acids. CDR3 in DNA: TGTGCCAGCAGCTCCAACCGGGCCGCCCTAGCACAGTACTTC. As protein: CASSSNRAALAQYF.

This clone was recorded once. The J gene is TRBJ2-2, the V gene TRBV2; 11 bases align to TRBD1. Losses at the gene ends were 8 bases for V and 5 bases for J; bases not matched to a gene: 4. Germline CDR1 SNHLY, CDR2 FYNNEI. The CDR3 contains 14 residues. The CDR3 loop is CASVGQGATGELFF. Written as DNA, the CDR3 is TGTGCCAGCGTTGGACAGGGGGCAACCGGGGAGCTGTTTTTT. The variable domain in full, completed from reference TRBV2 and TRBJ2-2, reads EPEVTQTPSHQVTQMGQEVILRCVPISNHLYFYWYRQILGQKVEFLVSFYNNEISEKSEIFDDQFSVERPDGSNFTLKIRSTKLEDSAMYFCASVGQGATGELFFGEGSRLTVL.

The chain employs TRBV10-3 and TRBJ1-6; possible D gene TRBD1, 5 bases. The CDR3 totals 17 residues. Trimming removed 0 bases at V and 2 bases at J, with 11 bases between. Germline assignment: CDR1 ENHRY and CDR2 SYGVKD. CDR3 DNA: TGTGCCATCAGTGAGTCGAGGGGACTGGCCTATAATTCACCCCTCCACTTT. The encoded protein is CAISESRGLAYNSPLHF.

The V call is TRBV15, the J call TRBJ1-4; D may be TRBD1 (6 bases). Trimming took 1 base from V and 2 from J, leaving 8 bases between them. The CDR3 covers 15 residues. CDR1 LNHNV and CDR2 YYDKDF come from the germline V gene (reference sequence). This chain's CDR3 is CATSRGTATNEKLFF. For the CDR3, the DNA is TGTGCCACCAGCAGAGGGACAGCTACTAATGAAAAACTGTTTTTT.

V and J are TRBV5-5 and TRBJ2-5; a weak D match, TRBD1 (5 bases). Germline values: CDR1 SGHKS, CDR2 YYEKEE (reference sequence). The CDR3 extends over 15 amino acids. The V gene lost 0 bases and the J gene lost 4 bases, with 13 bases spanning the gap. CDR3 in amino acids: CASSLAVGAPETQYF. CDR3 bases: TGTGCCAGCAGCTTGGCGGTAGGGGCCCCAGAGACCCAGTACTTC.

This chain connects TRBV11-2 to TRBJ1-2; D is uncertain. Deletions cut 1 base from V and 4 bases from J, with 10 bases between. The CDR3 runs to 14 residues. Germline V gene data show CDR1 as SGHAT and CDR2 as FQNNGV. The CDR3 DNA reads TGTGCCAGCAGCTTAGGAGGCATATCCTATGGCTACACCTTC. Amino acid sequence: CASSLGGISYGYTF.

The chain joins TRBV5-4 to TRBJ2-7, with 7 positions matching TRBD1. This CDR3 contains 15 residues. V lost 0 bases to trimming and J lost 3 bases; unmatched junction nucleotides: 6. Germline V gene lookup returns CDR1 SGHNT and CDR2 YYREEE (reference sequence). This CDR3 is CASSLGQGRVYEQYF. The CDR3 DNA follows: TGTGCCAGCAGCTTGGGACAGGGCCGGGTCTACGAGCAGTACTTC.

The rearrangement uses TRBV24-1 and TRBJ1-2, with D perhaps TRBD1 (5 bases). Trimming took off 3 bases at V and 7 bases at J, with 14 bases between the two ends. The germline V gene encodes CDR1 KGHDR and CDR2 SFDVKD. This CDR3 has 14 residues. CDR3 sequence: CATSDPDGGSGYTF. The CDR3 bases are TGTGCCACCAGTGATCCTGATGGGGGGAGTGGCTACACCTTC.

The chain is built from TRBV5-8 and TRBJ2-7; 7 bases match TRBD2. This CDR3 comprises 15 residues. The germline V gene encodes CDR1 SGHTS and CDR2 YDEGEE. V was clipped by 0 bases and J by 2 bases; unmatched bases: 5. The CDR3 region has the DNA TGTGCCAGCAGCTTGGAACTAGCGCTAACCTACGAGCAGTACTTC. Translation gives CASSLELALTYEQYF.

This chain uses TRBV6-5 with TRBJ2-3, with 7 bases aligning to TRBD1. The V gene end was trimmed by 7 bases and the J gene end by 4 bases; junction bases not matched to a gene: 2. CDR1 is MNHEY, CDR2 SVGAGI, per germline. CDR3 size: 12 residues. CDR3 region: CASTGQSDTQYF. The CDR3 DNA follows: TGTGCCAGCACGGGACAGTCAGATACGCAGTATTTT.

This clone was recorded once. The chain links TRBV5-1 to TRBJ1-4; 7 bases line up with TRBD1. The junction had 6 bases not matched to a gene; V was cut back by 8 bases and J by 2 bases. Germline CDR1 SGHRS, CDR2 YFSETQ. The CDR3 covers 14 residues. The DNA of the CDR3 is TGCGCCAGGGACGACAGGGCCACTAATGAAAAACTGTTTTTT. This encodes CARDDRATNEKLFF.

This clone showed up just once. The chain recombines TRBV5-1 with TRBJ2-3; 10 bases match TRBD1. Germline V gene lookup returns CDR1 SGHRS and CDR2 YFSETQ. The length of the CDR3 is 15 residues. With 4 bases clipped from V and 1 base from J, the junction kept 3 bases outside the gene matches. Here the CDR3 reads CASSLGTGGTDTQYF. The CDR3 coding sequence is TGCGCCAGCAGCCTCGGGACAGGGGGCACAGATACGCAGTATTTT.

V and J are TRBV24-1 and TRBJ1-5, with D uncertain. Germline CDR1 is KGHDR and CDR2 is SFDVKD. V was cut by 5 bases and J by 4 bases, with 8 bases left in between. The CDR3 extends over 13 amino acids. This chain's CDR3 is CATSASGNQPQHF. The CDR3 DNA sequence: TGTGCCACCAGTGCATCGGGAAATCAGCCCCAGCATTTT.

J is TRBJ2-1 and V is TRBV27; no definite D call. The CDR3 extends over 13 amino acids. Deletions cut 2 bases from V and 9 bases from J, with 11 bases between. Germline V gene lookup returns CDR1 MNHEY and CDR2 SMNVEV (reference sequence). The CDR3 sequence: CASSLVLSAEQFF. The CDR3 DNA is TGTGCCAGCAGTTTAGTACTCTCCGCTGAGCAGTTCTTC.

The chain employs TRBV5-4 and TRBJ1-2; D possibly corresponds to TRBD1 (6 bases). The V gene's germline CDR1 is SGHNT and CDR2 YYREEE (reference sequence). Trimming took off 2 bases at V and 6 bases at J, with 11 bases between the two ends. The CDR3 sequence is 13 residues long. The CDR3 sequence: CASSFWAGDGYTF. In nucleotides, the CDR3 is TGTGCCAGCAGCTTTTGGGCAGGGGATGGCTACACCTTC. Using reference TRBV5-4 and TRBJ1-2 for the parts outside the CDR3, the full variable domain is ETGVTQSPTHLIKTRGQQVTLRCSSQSGHNTVSWYQQALGQGPQFIFQYYREEENGRGNFPPRFSGLQFPNYSSELNVNALELDDSALYLCASSFWAGDGYTFGSGTRLTVV.

The rearrangement links TRBV19 to TRBJ1-3, with D hard to call. Deletions cut 4 bases from V and 3 bases from J, with 4 bases between. The V gene's germline CDR1 is LNHDA and CDR2 SQIVND (reference sequence). The CDR3 has 12 residues. The CDR3 DNA reads TGTGCCAGTAGTACGGGTGGAAACACCATATATTTT. It codes for CASSTGGNTIYF.